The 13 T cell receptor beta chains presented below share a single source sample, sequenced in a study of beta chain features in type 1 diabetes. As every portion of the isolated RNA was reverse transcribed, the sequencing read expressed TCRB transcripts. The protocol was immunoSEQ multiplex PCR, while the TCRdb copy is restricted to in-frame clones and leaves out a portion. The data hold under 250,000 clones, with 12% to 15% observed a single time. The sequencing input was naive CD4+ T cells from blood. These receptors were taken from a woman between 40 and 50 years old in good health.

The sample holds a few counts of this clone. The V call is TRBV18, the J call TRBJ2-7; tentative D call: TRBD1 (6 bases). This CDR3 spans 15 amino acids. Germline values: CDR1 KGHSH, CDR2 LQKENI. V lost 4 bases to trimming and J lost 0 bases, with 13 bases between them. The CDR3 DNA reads TGTGCCAGCTCACTCATAAGGGACATCTCCTACGAGCAGTACTTC. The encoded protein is CASSLIRDISYEQYF. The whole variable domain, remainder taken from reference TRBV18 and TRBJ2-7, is NAGVMQNPRHLVRRRGQEARLRCSPMKGHSHVYWYRQLPEEGLKFMVYLQKENIIDESGMPKERFSAEFPKEGPSILRIQQVVRGDSAAYFCASSLIRDISYEQYFGPGTRLTVT.

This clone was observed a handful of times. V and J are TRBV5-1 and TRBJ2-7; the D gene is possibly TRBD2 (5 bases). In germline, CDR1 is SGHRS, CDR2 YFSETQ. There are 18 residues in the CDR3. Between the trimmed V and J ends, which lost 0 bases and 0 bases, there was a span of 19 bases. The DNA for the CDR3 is TGCGCCAGCAGCTTGGCGGTACTAGGAGGATTAGTCTCCTACGAGCAGTACTTC. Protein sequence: CASSLAVLGGLVSYEQYF.

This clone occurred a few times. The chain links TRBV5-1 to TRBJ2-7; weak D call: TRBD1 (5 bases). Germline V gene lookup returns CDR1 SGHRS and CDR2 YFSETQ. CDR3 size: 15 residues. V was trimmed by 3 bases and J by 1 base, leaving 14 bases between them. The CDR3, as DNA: TGCGCCAGCAGCTCGACAGTTAACCCGTCCTACGAGCAGTACTTC. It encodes CASSSTVNPSYEQYF.

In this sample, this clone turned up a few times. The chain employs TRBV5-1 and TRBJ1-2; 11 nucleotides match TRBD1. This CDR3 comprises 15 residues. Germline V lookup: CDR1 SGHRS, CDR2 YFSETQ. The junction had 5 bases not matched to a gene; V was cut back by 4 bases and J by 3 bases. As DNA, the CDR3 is TGCGCCAGCAGCGCACGGACAGGGGGCGACTATGGCTACACCTTC. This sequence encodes CASSARTGGDYGYTF.

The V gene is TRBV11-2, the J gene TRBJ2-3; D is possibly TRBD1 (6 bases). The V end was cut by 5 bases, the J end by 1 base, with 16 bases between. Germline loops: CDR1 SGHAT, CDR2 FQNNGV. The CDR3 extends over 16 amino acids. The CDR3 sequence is CASSAQGAGGTDTQYF. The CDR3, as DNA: TGTGCCAGCAGCGCCCAAGGCGCAGGGGGCACAGATACGCAGTATTTT.

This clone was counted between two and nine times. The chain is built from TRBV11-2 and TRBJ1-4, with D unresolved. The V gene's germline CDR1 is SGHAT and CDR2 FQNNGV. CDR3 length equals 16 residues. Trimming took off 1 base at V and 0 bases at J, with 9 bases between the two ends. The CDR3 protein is CASSLGVGTTNEKLFF. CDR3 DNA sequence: TGTGCCAGCAGCTTAGGCGTCGGGACAACTAATGAAAAACTGTTTTTT.

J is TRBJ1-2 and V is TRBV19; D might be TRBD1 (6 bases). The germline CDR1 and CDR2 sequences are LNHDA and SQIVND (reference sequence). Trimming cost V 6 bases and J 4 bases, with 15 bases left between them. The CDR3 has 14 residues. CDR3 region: CASRTGHLSYGYTF. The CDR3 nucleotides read TGTGCCAGTAGAACGGGACACCTGTCCTATGGCTACACCTTC.

CDR3 sequence (DNA): TGCGCCAGCAGCCCGGGACAGAGGTTGGATGGCTACACCTTC. It specifies CASSPGQRLDGYTF. The chain employs TRBV5-1 and TRBJ1-2; the match to TRBD1 covers 7 bases. The CDR3 is 14 amino acids. V shed 4 bases and J 6 bases; nucleotides not matched to a gene: 9. Germline-derived CDR1 and CDR2 are SGHRS and YFSETQ.

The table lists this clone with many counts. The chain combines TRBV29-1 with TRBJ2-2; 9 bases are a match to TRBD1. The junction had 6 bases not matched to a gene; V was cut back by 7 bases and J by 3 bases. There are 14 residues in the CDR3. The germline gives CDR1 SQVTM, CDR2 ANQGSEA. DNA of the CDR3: TGCAGCGCCGTACAGGGGGCGGACACCGGGGAGCTGTTTTTT. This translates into CSAVQGADTGELFF.

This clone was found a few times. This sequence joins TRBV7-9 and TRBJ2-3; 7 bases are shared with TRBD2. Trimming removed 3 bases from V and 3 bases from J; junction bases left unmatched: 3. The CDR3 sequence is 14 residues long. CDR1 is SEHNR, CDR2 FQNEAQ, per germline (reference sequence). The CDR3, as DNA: TGTGCCAGCAGCTTTACGGGGGGAACAGATACGCAGTATTTT. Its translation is CASSFTGGTDTQYF.

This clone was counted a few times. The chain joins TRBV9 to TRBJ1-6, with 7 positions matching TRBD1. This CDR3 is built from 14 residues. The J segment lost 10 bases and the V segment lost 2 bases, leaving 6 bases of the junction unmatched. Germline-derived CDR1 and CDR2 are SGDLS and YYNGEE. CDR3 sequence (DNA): TGTGCCAGCAGCGTCGACAGGGTGGGATCACCCCTCCACTTT. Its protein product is CASSVDRVGSPLHF.

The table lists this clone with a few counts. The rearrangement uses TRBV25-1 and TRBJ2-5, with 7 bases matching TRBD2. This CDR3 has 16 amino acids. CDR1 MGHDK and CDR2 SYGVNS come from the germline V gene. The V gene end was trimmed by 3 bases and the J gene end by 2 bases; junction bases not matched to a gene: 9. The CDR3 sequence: CASSDWEPGGQETQYF. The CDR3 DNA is TGTGCCAGCAGTGATTGGGAGCCGGGGGGACAAGAGACCCAGTACTTC. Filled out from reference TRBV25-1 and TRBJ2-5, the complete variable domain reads EADIYQTPRYLVIGTGKKITLECSQTMGHDKMYWYQQDPGMELHLIHYSYGVNSTEKGDLSSESTVSRIRTEHFPLTLESARPSHTSQYLCASSDWEPGGQETQYFGPGTRLLVL.

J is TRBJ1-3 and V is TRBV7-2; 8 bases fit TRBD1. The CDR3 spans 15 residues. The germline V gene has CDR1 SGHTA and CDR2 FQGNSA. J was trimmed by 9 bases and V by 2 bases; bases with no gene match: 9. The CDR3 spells CASSLTWTGRATIYF. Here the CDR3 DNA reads TGTGCCAGCAGCTTAACCTGGACAGGGCGAGCCACCATATATTTT.